This TCR beta chain comes out of a study of T cells in localized non-small cell lung cancer. V lost 2 bases and J lost 6, with 7 bases in between. The germline V gene has CDR1 MDHEN and CDR2 SYDVKM. The CDR3 is made up of 12 amino acids. With respect to this clone: Its antigen is still unknown.

Some clones are missing from TCRdb's copy, which holds only in-frame ones; the method was immunoSEQ multiplex PCR. The sample lists around 50,000 clones, approximately 86% seen once, with 2.5% in the top ten. Findings and caveats of the study: Among the top 100 tumor clones, a median around 62 appeared in adjacent lung. Heterogeneity is still possible, as just one tumor region was sequenced.

This sample comprised PBMCs, obtained before any cancer treatment. The genes are TRBV28 and TRBJ1-2; D is uncertain. The TCR comes from a man aged 35 to 69 with stage II lung adenocarcinoma. In DNA, the CDR3 is TGTGCCAGCAGTTTAATTGGAGATGGCTACACCTTC. Translation gives CASSLIGDGYTF.